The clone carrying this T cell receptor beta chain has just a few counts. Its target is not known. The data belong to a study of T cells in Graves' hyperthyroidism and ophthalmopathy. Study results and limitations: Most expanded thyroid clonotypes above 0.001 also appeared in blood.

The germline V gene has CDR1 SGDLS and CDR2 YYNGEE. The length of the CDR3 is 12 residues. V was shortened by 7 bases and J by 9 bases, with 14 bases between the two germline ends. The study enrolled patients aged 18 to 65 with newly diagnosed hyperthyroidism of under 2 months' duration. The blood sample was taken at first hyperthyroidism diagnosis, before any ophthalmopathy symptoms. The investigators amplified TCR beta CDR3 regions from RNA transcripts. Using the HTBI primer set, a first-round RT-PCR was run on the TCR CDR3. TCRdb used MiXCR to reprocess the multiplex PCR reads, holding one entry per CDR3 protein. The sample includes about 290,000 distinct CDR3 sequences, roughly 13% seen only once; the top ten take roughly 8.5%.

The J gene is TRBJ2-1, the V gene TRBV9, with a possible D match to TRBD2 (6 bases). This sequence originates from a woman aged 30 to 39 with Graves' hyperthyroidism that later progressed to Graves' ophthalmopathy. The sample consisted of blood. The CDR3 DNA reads TGTGCCAGCGGCGGGACGAGGGGTGAGCAGTTCTTC. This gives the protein CASGGTRGEQFF.